This T cell receptor (beta chain) was captured in a study of Ad26.COV2.S vaccination and SARS-CoV-2 variants. Produced via immunoSEQ multiplex PCR; TCRdb's table is partial and in-frame only. The sample includes around 420,000 clones, roughly 90% of them seen just once. Treatment noted: around 19 received Ad26.COV2.S at low or high dose, single or two shots; 5 received placebo; per-sample allocation not given. The samples date from day 63 after the first vaccine or placebo injection. Sequenced material: peripheral blood, taken in a trial of Ad26.COV2.S vaccine versus placebo. This receptor was obtained from a person between 18 and 65 years old who received the Ad26.COV2.S COVID-19 vaccine or a placebo.

The CDR3 DNA is TGTGCCAGCAGTGAAGTACGGGGGGGCGCGGAGACCCAGTACTTC. It translates to CASSEVRGGAETQYF. The chain joins TRBV2 to TRBJ2-5; TRBD2 matches at 8 bases. The CDR3 has 15 residues. V lost 1 base, J lost 5 bases, and 6 bases stayed unmatched. Germline CDR1 is SNHLY and CDR2 is FYNNEI.